This T cell receptor beta chain was retrieved from a study of tumor and adjacent non-tumor tissue in lung cancer. Study information: The patients, some ten men and roughly 5 women, were roughly 30 to 80 with stage I to III disease. Study-wide results and caveats: TCR diversity was significantly greater in tumor than normal lung tissue.

Regarding this clonotype: Its matching antigen is unknown. No conserved phenylalanine or tryptophan ends this CDR3, so it is likely a read error. The DNA is omitted, as the CDR3 cannot be located on it reliably, and the CDR3 follows TCRdb's listing.

The library came from three nested PCR rounds adapted from ARM-PCR protocols. TCRdb re-called the multiplex PCR reads through MiXCR, storing one row per CDR3 protein. The sample holds approximately 75,000 distinct CDR3 sequences, roughly 80% seen once. RNA was extracted from bulk tissue without any cell sorting. The CDR3 region is 13 residues in length, termini included. Germline CDR1 SQVTM, CDR2 ANQGSEA. The sample taken for sequencing was lung tumor tissue. This TCR came from a woman in her forties or fifties with non-small cell lung cancer. The chain combines TRBV29-1 with TRBJ2-3; whether TRBD1, the table's D call, matches the DNA was not checked. CDR3 in amino acids: CSVEQGSTDTRYY.